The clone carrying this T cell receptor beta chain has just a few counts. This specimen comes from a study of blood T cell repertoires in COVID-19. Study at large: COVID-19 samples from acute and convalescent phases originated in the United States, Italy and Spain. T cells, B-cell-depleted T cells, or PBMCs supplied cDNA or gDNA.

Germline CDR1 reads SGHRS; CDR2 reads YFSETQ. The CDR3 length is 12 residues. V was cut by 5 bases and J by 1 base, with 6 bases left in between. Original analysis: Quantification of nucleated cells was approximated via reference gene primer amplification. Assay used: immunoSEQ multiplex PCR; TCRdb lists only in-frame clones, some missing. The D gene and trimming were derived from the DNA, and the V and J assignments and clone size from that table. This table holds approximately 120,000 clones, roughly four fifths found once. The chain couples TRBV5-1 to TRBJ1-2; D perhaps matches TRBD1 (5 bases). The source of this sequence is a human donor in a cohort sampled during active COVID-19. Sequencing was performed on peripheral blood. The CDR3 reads CASRQDNYGYTF. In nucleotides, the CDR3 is TGCGCCAGCAGACAGGATAACTATGGCTACACCTTC.